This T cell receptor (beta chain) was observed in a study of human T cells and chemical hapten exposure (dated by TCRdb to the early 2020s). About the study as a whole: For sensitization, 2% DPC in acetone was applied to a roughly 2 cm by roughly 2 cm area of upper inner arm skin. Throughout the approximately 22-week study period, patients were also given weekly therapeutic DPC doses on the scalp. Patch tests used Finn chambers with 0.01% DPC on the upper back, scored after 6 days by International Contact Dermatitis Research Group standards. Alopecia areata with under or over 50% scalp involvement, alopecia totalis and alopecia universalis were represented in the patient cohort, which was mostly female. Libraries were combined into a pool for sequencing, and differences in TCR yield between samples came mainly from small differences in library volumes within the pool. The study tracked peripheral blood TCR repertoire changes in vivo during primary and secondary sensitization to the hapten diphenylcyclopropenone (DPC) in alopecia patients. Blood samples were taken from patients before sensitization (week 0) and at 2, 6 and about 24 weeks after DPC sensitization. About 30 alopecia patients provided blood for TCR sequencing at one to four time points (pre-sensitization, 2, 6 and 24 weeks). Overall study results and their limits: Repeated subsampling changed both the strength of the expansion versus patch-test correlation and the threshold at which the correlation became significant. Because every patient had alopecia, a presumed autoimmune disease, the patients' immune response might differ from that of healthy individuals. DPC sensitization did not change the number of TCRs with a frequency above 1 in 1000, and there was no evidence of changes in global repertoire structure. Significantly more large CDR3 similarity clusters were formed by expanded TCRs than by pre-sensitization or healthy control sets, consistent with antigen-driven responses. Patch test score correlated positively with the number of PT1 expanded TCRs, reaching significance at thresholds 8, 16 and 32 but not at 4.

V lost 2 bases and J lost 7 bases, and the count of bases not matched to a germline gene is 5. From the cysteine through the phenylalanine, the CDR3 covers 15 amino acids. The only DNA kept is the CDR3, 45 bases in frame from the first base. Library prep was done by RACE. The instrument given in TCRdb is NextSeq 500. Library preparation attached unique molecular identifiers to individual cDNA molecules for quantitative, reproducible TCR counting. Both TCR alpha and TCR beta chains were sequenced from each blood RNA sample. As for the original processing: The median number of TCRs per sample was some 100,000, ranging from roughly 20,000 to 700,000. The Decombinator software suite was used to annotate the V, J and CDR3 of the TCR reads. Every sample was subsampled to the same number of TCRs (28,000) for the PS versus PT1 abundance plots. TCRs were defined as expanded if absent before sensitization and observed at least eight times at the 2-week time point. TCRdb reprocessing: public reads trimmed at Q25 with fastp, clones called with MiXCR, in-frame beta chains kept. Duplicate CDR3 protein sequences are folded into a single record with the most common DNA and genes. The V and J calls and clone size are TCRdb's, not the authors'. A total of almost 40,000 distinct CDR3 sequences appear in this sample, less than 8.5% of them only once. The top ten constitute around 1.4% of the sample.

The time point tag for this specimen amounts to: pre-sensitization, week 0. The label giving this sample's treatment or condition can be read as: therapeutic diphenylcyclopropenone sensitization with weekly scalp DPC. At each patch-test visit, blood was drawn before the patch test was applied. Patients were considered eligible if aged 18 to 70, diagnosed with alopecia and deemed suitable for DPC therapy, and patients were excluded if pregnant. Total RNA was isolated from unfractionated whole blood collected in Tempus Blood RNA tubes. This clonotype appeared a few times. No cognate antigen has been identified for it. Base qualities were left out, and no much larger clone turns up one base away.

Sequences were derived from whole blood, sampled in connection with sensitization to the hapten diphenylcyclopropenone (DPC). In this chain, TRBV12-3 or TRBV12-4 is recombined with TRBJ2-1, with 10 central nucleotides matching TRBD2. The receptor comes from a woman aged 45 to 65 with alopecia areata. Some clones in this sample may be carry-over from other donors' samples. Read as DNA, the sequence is TGTGCCAGCAGTTTAAGTAGCGGGAGGAGGAATGAGCAGTTCTTC. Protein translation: CASSLSSGRRNEQFF.